The rows below give T cell receptor beta chains drawn from one sample of a study of blood T cell repertoires in COVID-19. TCRdb's copy holds only in-frame clones and misses some; the assay was immunoSEQ multiplex PCR. The profile shows about 210,000 clones, approximately 84% of them singletons. Sequencing used peripheral blood. Every receptor here comes from a woman in her 50s with active or convalescent COVID-19. Both conserved end residues are part of each CDR3. Fields, in order: V gene, J gene, clone size, D gene, CDR3 protein, CDR3 DNA. A D gene is named only where the DNA matches it firmly. Only part of the rows carry a size: once, few, many, or a class if the clone is expanded.

v_call: TRBV5-1; j_call: TRBJ1-6; clone_size: .; d_call: .; cdr3_aa: CASSPGLRGSPLHF; cdr3_nt: TGCGCCAGCAGCCCCGGACTCAGGGGTTCACCCCTCCACTTT
v_call: TRBV10-3; j_call: TRBJ1-5; clone_size: .; d_call: .; cdr3_aa: CAISESSLVNQPQHF; cdr3_nt: TGTGCCATCAGTGAGTCTTCGCTAGTAAATCAGCCCCAGCATTTT
v_call: TRBV10-3; j_call: TRBJ2-5; clone_size: .; d_call: TRBD1; cdr3_aa: CAISEATGGETQYF; cdr3_nt: TGTGCCATCAGTGAAGCTACAGGGGGTGAGACCCAGTACTTC
v_call: TRBV27; j_call: TRBJ2-7; clone_size: .; d_call: .; cdr3_aa: CASSLMGFSEIAYEQYF; cdr3_nt: TGTGCCAGCAGTTTAATGGGGTTTAGCGAGATAGCCTACGAGCAGTACTTC
v_call: TRBV4-1; j_call: TRBJ2-7; clone_size: .; d_call: .; cdr3_aa: CASSPQRVSYEQYF; cdr3_nt: TGCGCCAGCAGCCCTCAGCGCGTCTCCTACGAGCAGTACTTC
v_call: TRBV10-3; j_call: TRBJ2-3; clone_size: .; d_call: TRBD2; cdr3_aa: CAITRGGSSTDTQYF; cdr3_nt: TGTGCCATCACGCGGGGGGGCAGTTCCACAGATACGCAGTATTTT
v_call: TRBV10-2; j_call: TRBJ1-5; clone_size: few; d_call: TRBD1; cdr3_aa: CASSTDRGIGQPQHF; cdr3_nt: TGCGCCAGCAGTACCGACAGGGGAATAGGTCAGCCCCAGCATTTT
v_call: TRBV2; j_call: TRBJ1-1; clone_size: .; d_call: TRBD1; cdr3_aa: CASSSLRQGVEAFF; cdr3_nt: TGTGCCAGCAGTTCCCTCCGACAGGGCGTTGAAGCTTTCTTT
v_call: TRBV28; j_call: TRBJ1-5; clone_size: once; d_call: TRBD1; cdr3_aa: CASSLTGRTQPQHF; cdr3_nt: TGTGCCAGCAGTTTGACAGGGCGGACCCAGCCCCAGCATTTT
v_call: TRBV5-1; j_call: TRBJ1-2; clone_size: few; d_call: .; cdr3_aa: CASRDSPGNYGYTF; cdr3_nt: TGCGCCAGCAGGGATTCCCCAGGGAACTATGGCTACACCTTC